This TCR beta chain was sequenced during a study of T cells in Graves' hyperthyroidism and ophthalmopathy. The sample holds many counts of this clonotype. Antigen specificity is unknown. The V gene's germline CDR1 is MNHEY and CDR2 SMNVEV (reference sequence). The CDR3 has 13 residues. V lost 5 bases, J lost 1 base, and 8 bases lay in between. Study-level points and caveats: Researchers report that a 13 V-J model separated ophthalmopathy from stable hyperthyroidism. Expanded thyroid clonotypes (above 0.001) were mostly also found in blood.

Patients having uncontrolled infection, another autoimmune disease, pregnancy or lactation were not included. What was amplified from RNA transcripts were TCR beta CDR3 regions. The HTBI primer set was used in a first-round RT-PCR of the TCR CDR3. Each CDR3 protein is one row after TCRdb ran MiXCR on the multiplex PCR reads. The profile shows some 740,000 distinct CDR3 sequences, less than 15% of them singletons. This chain joins TRBV27 and TRBJ1-1; tentatively, D is TRBD1 (5 bases). The sequence was obtained from a woman aged 18-35 years with Graves' hyperthyroidism. The sequencing sample was made of blood. The CDR3 reads CASSIGQNTEAFF. CDR3 in DNA: TGTGCCAGCAGTATCGGACAGAACACTGAAGCTTTCTTT.